Each of the 14 T cell receptor beta chains below was sequenced from the same sample in a study of siplizumab effects on memory and regulatory T cells. Data came from immunoSEQ multiplex PCR; TCRdb stores just in-frame clones and leaves some out. The table lists some 100,000 clones, around nine tenths of them singletons, with around 11% in the top ten. Sequencing input: non-Treg CD4+ T cells sorted from blood. The receptors derive from a human donor in good health.

CDR3 in DNA: TGTGCCAGCAGCTCAAGACAGGGGTTTCACAATGAGCAGTTCTTC. Translating it yields CASSSRQGFHNEQFF. The genes are TRBV11-3 and TRBJ2-1; 8 nucleotides agree with TRBD1. This CDR3 has 15 residues. J lost 5 bases, V lost 4 bases, and 7 bases had no gene match. Per the germline V gene, CDR1 is SGHNT and CDR2 is YENEEA.

The chain links TRBV5-6 to TRBJ2-2, with 7 nucleotides matching TRBD1. This CDR3 comprises 16 residues. Trimming removed 0 bases from V and 5 bases from J; junction bases left unmatched: 7. Germline assignment: CDR1 SGHDT and CDR2 YYEEEE. The CDR3, as DNA: TGTGCCAGCAGCTTGGCCTGGTCAGGGGGAACCGGGGAGCTGTTTTTT. It encodes CASSLAWSGGTGELFF.

CDR3 sequence reads: CAWSQKGEQYF. CDR3 in DNA: TGTGCCTGGAGTCAGAAGGGCGAGCAGTACTTC. The chain employs TRBV30 and TRBJ2-7, with no clear D. The germline V and J ends were trimmed by 2 bases and 6 bases, with 8 bases remaining between them. Germline CDR1 and CDR2: GTSNPN and SVGIG (reference sequence). This CDR3 contains 11 residues.

This clone was found once. The same CDR3 can be traced to other DNA sequences in this sample. CDR3 DNA: TGTGCCAGCTCACCACGGGACAGGGGCACAGATACGCAGTATTTT. It translates to CASSPRDRGTDTQYF. V and J are TRBV18 and TRBJ2-3, with 9 bases identical to TRBD1. Per the germline V gene, CDR1 is KGHSH and CDR2 is LQKENI. The CDR3 has 15 residues. Trimming removed 1 base from V and 1 base from J; junction bases left unmatched: 0.

This clone has only one observation. V is TRBV15 and J is TRBJ2-1, with 8 bases fitting TRBD1. The CDR3 totals 16 residues. The J segment lost 3 bases and the V segment lost 1 base, leaving 5 bases of the junction unmatched. Per the germline V gene, CDR1 is LNHNV and CDR2 is YYDKDF (reference sequence). CDR3 coding DNA: TGTGCCACCAGCAGAGTGACAGGGGAAGGCTACAATGAGCAGTTCTTC. It codes for CATSRVTGEGYNEQFF. Based on the CDR3 plus reference TRBV15 and TRBJ2-1, the full variable domain is DAMVIQNPRYQVTQFGKPVTLSCSQTLNHNVMYWYQQKSSQAPKLLFHYYDKDFNNEADTPDNFQSRRPNTSFCFLDIRSPGLGDTAMYLCATSRVTGEGYNEQFFGPGTRLTVL.

This clone occurred once. In DNA form, the CDR3 reads TGTGCCACCAGCAGAGTTGCGGGAAGGGTTTACAATGAGCAGTTCTTC. Protein: CATSRVAGRVYNEQFF. This rearrangement joins TRBV15 to TRBJ2-1, with a weak D call TRBD2 (6 bases). V gave up 1 base and J gave up 4 bases, with 14 bases separating them. This CDR3 contains 16 residues. Germline CDR1 and CDR2: LNHNV and YYDKDF (reference sequence).

This sequence joins TRBV29-1 and TRBJ2-5; D is unresolved. Looked up from germline, CDR1 is SQVTM and CDR2 is ANQGSEA. The CDR3 spans 14 residues. V lost 7 bases to trimming and J lost 0 bases, with 15 bases between them. The CDR3 loop reads CSADGRTYQETQYF. DNA of the CDR3: TGCAGCGCCGACGGGCGGACGTACCAAGAGACCCAGTACTTC.

This clone was recorded only once. The chain employs TRBV27 and TRBJ2-1, with TRBD2 matching 11 bases. Germline CDR1 MNHEY, CDR2 SMNVEV (reference sequence). This CDR3 has 15 residues. J was trimmed by 4 bases and V by 8 bases; bases with no gene match: 7. CDR3 coding DNA: TGTGCCAGCCGCAGACTAGCGGGGACATACAATGAGCAGTTCTTC. Translation gives CASRRLAGTYNEQFF.

Turning to this clone: Other DNA sequences in this sample translate to the same CDR3. The J gene is TRBJ1-2, the V gene TRBV18; D perhaps matches TRBD1 (5 bases). CDR1 is KGHSH, CDR2 LQKENI, per germline. V lost 1 base and J lost 6, with 9 bases in between. CDR3 size: 13 residues. CDR3 in DNA: TGTGCCAGCTCACCACGGCAGGGAGATGGCTACACCTTC. The encoded protein is CASSPRQGDGYTF.

This clone was detected only once. The rearrangement uses TRBV7-9 and TRBJ1-1, with 7 positions matching TRBD1. The CDR3 is 13 amino acids. Germline CDR1 SEHNR, CDR2 FQNEAQ (reference sequence). V trimming: 4 bases; J trimming: 4 bases; junction bases outside the gene matches: 3. CDR3 coding DNA: TGTGCCAGCAGCTACACAGGGGTCACTGAAGCTTTCTTT. Protein: CASSYTGVTEAFF.

Regarding this clone: Additional DNA sequences in this sample encode the identical CDR3. This chain joins TRBV5-1 and TRBJ2-7, with D hard to call. The CDR3 sequence is 13 residues long. V lost 4 bases and J 1 base, leaving 9 bases between the germline ends. The germline V gene has CDR1 SGHRS and CDR2 YFSETQ. The CDR3 loop reads CASSTSPSYEQYF. In nucleotides, the CDR3 is TGCGCCAGCAGCACCAGTCCATCCTACGAGCAGTACTTC.

This clone was seen a single time. The chain has TRBV5-1 and TRBJ2-6; a possible D gene is TRBD2 (6 bases). The CDR3 is 15 residues long. Trimming removed 4 bases from V and 1 base from J, with 9 bases in between. Germline CDR1 and CDR2: SGHRS and YFSETQ. In DNA form, the CDR3 reads TGCGCCAGCAGCGAAGGGACTTCTGGGGCCAACGTCCTGACTTTC. It yields the protein CASSEGTSGANVLTF.

This clone appeared once. The gene calls are TRBV4-1 and TRBJ1-1; unclear D gene. The CDR3 has 14 amino acids. The germline CDR1 and CDR2 sequences are MGHRA and YSYEKL. V was trimmed by 2 bases and J by 1 base, leaving 8 bases between them. The DNA of the CDR3 is TGCGCCAGCAGCCAATTCCCAGGGAACACTGAAGCTTTCTTT. Protein: CASSQFPGNTEAFF.

The chain uses TRBV5-4 and TRBJ2-5; D uncertain. Germline V CDR1 and CDR2: SGHNT, YYREEE (reference sequence). The CDR3 has 14 amino acids. Deletions cut 1 base from V and 2 bases from J, with 9 bases between. CDR3 sequence reads: CASSLRETQETQYF. In DNA form, the CDR3 reads TGTGCCAGCAGCTTGCGAGAGACTCAAGAGACCCAGTACTTC.